This entry lists 6 T cell receptor beta chains sequenced from one sample in a study of blood T cell repertoires in COVID-19 (dated by TCRdb to 2020 to 2021). Receptor libraries were prepared by the immunoSEQ multiplex PCR assay. The source is immuneACCESS, and TCRdb retained only in-frame sequences with V and J called. Part of the clones is not carried over; for the studies checked, unresolved V genes explain less than half of this, and the remainder is unexplained. The sample contains roughly 500,000 clones, 85% to 90% of them found a single time. 1.8% of the sample goes to the ten largest clones. The sample consisted of PBMCs or T cells enriched from blood (not recorded which). The receptors here all came from a woman in her 40s who had recovered from COVID-19.

V and J are TRBV2 and TRBJ1-2; maybe TRBD1 (5 bases). This CDR3 has 10 amino acids. Germline CDR1 SNHLY, CDR2 FYNNEI. With 9 bases removed from V and 6 bases from J, the gap between germline ends came to 8 bases. In DNA form, the CDR3 reads TGTGCCAGTCGGGGGAATGGCTACACCTTC. Its protein product is CASRGNGYTF.

This chain's CDR3 is CASSPGTGRRGYTF. CDR3 bases: TGTGCCAGCAGTCCCGGGACAGGTCGGCGAGGCTACACCTTC. V usage is TRBV11-3 and J usage is TRBJ1-2; TRBD1 matches at 8 bases. V lost 6 bases, J lost 8 bases, and 11 bases stayed unmatched. Germline lookup yields CDR1 SGHNT and CDR2 YENEEA. This CDR3 has 14 residues.

V and J are TRBV7-2 and TRBJ1-3; D is unclear. From germline, CDR1 is SGHTA and CDR2 FQGNSA. Trimming removed 2 bases from V and 1 base from J, with 12 bases in between. The CDR3 runs to 16 residues. For the CDR3, the DNA is TGTGCCAGCAGCTTACTTAACAGTCGTTCTGGAAACACCATATATTTT. Residues: CASSLLNSRSGNTIYF.

This clone was counted between two and nine times. The genes are TRBV5-1 and TRBJ1-6; the D gene is possibly TRBD1 (5 bases). CDR1 is SGHRS and CDR2 is YFSETQ in the germline V gene. The germline V and J ends were trimmed by 0 bases and 8 bases, with 12 bases remaining between them. The CDR3 covers 15 residues. The CDR3 coding sequence is TGCGCCAGCAGCTTGGCCGTGTGGGGGGATTCACCCCTCCACTTT. It codes for CASSLAVWGDSPLHF.

This clone has only a few counts. The chain joins TRBV14 to TRBJ1-3; possible D gene TRBD1, 5 bases. Per germline, CDR1 SGHDN and CDR2 FVKESK. This CDR3 comprises 14 residues. Between the trimmed V and J ends, which lost 3 bases and 2 bases, there was a span of 8 bases. This chain's CDR3 is CASSQQGPGNTIYF. CDR3 in DNA: TGTGCCAGCAGCCAGCAGGGCCCTGGAAACACCATATATTTT.

The chain carries TRBV5-1 and TRBJ2-1, with 8 bases matching TRBD2. The J segment lost 9 bases and the V segment lost 2 bases, leaving 7 bases of the junction unmatched. The CDR3 length is 14 residues. Germline V gene sequence: CDR1 SGHRS, CDR2 YFSETQ. In DNA form, the CDR3 reads TGCGCCAGCAGCTTTCAGGGAACTAGCGGTGAGCAGTTCTTC. Its protein is CASSFQGTSGEQFF. The full variable domain, with the rest looked up from reference TRBV5-1 and TRBJ2-1, is KAGVTQTPRYLIKTRGQQVTLSCSPISGHRSVSWYQQTPGQGLQFLFEYFSETQRNKGNFPGRFSGRQFSNSRSEMNVSTLELGDSALYLCASSFQGTSGEQFFGPGTRLTVL.